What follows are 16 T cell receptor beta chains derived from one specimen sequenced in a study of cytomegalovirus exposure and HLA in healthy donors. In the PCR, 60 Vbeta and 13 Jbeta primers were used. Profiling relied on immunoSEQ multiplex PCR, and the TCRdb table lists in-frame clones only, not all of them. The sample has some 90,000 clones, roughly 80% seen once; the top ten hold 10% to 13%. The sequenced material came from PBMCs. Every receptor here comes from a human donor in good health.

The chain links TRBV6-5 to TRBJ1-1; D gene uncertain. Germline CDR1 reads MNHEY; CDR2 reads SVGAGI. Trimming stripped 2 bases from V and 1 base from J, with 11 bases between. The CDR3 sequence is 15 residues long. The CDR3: CASSYDFPGNTEAFF. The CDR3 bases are TGTGCCAGCAGTTACGATTTCCCGGGGAACACTGAAGCTTTCTTT.

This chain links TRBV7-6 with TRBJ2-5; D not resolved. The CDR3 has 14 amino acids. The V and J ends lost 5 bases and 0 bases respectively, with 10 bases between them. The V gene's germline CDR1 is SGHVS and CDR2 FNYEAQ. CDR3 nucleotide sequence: TGTGCCAGCAGCCCAGACAACTACCAAGAGACCCAGTACTTC. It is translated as CASSPDNYQETQYF. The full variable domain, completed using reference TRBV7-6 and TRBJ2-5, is GAGVSQSPRYKVTKRGQDVALRCDPISGHVSLYWYRQALGQGPEFLTYFNYEAQQDKSGLPNDRFSAERPEGSISTLTIQRTEQRDSAMYRCASSPDNYQETQYFGPGTRLLVL.

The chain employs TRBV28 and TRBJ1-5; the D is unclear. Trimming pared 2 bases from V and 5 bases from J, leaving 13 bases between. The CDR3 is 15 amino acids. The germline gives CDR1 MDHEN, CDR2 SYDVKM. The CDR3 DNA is TGTGCCAGCAGTTTAAGTACAGATCGCTATCAGCCCCAGCATTTT. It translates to CASSLSTDRYQPQHF.

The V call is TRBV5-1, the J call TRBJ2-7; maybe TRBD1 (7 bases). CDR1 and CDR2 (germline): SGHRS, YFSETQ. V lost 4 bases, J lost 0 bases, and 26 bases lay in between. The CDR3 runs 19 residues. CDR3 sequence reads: CASSLGTATSAGSSYEQYF. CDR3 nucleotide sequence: TGCGCCAGCAGCCTTGGGACAGCCACGAGCGCGGGGAGCTCCTACGAGCAGTACTTC. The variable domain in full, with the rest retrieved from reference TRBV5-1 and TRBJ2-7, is KAGVTQTPRYLIKTRGQQVTLSCSPISGHRSVSWYQQTPGQGLQFLFEYFSETQRNKGNFPGRFSGRQFSNSRSEMNVSTLELGDSALYLCASSLGTATSAGSSYEQYFGPGTRLTVT.

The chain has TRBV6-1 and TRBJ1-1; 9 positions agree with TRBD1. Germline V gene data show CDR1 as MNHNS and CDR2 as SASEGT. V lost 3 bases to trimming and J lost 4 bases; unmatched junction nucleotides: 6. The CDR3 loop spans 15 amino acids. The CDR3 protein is CASSDGTGRATEAFF. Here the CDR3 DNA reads TGTGCCAGCAGTGACGGGACAGGGAGGGCCACTGAAGCTTTCTTT.

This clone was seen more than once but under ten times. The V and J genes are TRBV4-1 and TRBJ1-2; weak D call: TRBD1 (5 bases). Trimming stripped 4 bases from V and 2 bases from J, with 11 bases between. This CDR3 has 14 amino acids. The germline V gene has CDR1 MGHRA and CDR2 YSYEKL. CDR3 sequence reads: CASSPQGPNYGYTF. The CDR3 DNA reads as TGCGCCAGCAGCCCTCAGGGCCCGAACTATGGCTACACCTTC.

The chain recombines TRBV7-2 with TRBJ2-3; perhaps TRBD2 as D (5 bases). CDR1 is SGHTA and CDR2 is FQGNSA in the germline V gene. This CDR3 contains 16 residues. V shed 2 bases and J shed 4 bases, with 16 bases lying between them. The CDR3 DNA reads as TGTGCCAGCAGCTTAAACCGGGCCTCAGCGGCAGATACGCAGTATTTT. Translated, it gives CASSLNRASAADTQYF.

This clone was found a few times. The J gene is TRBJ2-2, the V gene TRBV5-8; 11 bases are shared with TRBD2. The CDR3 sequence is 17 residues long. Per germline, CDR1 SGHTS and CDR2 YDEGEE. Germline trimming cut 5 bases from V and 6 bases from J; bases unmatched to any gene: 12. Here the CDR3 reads CASSLSGLAVGAGELFF. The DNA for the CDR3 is TGTGCCAGCAGTCTCTCGGGACTAGCGGTCGGGGCCGGGGAGCTGTTTTTT.

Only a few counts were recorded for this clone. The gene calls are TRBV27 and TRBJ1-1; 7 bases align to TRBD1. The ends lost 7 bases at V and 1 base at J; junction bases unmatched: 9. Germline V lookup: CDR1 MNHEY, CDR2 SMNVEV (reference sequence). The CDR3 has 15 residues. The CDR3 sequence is CASTPLGQSNTEAFF. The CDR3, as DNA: TGTGCCAGCACCCCGCTGGGACAGTCGAACACTGAAGCTTTCTTT.

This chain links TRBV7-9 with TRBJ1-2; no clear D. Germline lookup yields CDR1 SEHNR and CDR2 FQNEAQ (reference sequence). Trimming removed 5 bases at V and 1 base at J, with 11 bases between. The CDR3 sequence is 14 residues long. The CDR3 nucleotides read TGTGCCAGCAGCCGAATAAACAATAACTATGGCTACACCTTC. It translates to CASSRINNNYGYTF.

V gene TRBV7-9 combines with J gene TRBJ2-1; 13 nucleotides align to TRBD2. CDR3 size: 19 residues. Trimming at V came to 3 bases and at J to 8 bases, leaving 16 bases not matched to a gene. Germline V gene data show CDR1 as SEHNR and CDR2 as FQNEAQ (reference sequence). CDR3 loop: CASSLTTGTSGTPVDEQFF. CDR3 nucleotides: TGTGCCAGCAGCTTGACTACCGGGACTAGCGGGACCCCGGTGGATGAGCAGTTCTTC.

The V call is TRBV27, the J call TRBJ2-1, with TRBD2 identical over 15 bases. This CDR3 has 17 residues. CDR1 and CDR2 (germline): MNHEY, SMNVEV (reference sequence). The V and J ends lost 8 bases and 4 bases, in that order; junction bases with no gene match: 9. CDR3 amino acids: CASLYSGLAGGYNEQFF. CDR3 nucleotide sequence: TGTGCCAGCCTTTATTCCGGACTAGCGGGAGGGTACAATGAGCAGTTCTTC.

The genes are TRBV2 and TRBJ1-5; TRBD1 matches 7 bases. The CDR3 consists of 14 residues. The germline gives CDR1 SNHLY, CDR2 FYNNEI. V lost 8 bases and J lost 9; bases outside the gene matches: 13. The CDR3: CASWTGPEGGPQHF. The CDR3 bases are TGTGCCAGCTGGACAGGACCCGAGGGGGGGCCCCAGCATTTT.

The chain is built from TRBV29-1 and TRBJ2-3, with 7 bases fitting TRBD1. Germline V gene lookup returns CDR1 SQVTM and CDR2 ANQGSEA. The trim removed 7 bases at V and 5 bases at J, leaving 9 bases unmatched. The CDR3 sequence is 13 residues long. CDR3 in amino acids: CSADRLRGDTQYF. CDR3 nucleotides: TGCAGCGCGGACAGGTTGAGGGGAGATACGCAGTATTTT.

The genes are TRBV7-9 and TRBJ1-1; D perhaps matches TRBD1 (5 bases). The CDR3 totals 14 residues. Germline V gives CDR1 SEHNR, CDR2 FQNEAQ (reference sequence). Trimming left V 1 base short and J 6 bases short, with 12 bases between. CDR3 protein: CASSLVLGGAEAFF. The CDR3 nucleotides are TGTGCCAGCAGCTTAGTATTGGGGGGGGCTGAAGCTTTCTTT.

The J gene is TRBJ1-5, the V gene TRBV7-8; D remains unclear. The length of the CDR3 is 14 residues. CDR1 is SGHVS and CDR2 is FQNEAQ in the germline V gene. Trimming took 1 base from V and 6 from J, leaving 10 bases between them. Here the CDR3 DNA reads TGTGCCAGCAGCTTAGGGGGAGCAGGTCAGCCCCAGCATTTT. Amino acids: CASSLGGAGQPQHF.